Given below is one T cell receptor beta chain in context. What it recognizes is unknown. CD8+ and CD4+ T cells from blood underwent TCR beta sequencing. The diagnostic criteria for definite or probable disease, as recently defined, were met by the patients with Susac syndrome. Random hexamers primed reverse transcription of about 0.45 to 1 ug RNA. TCRdb independently ran MiXCR on the immunoSEQ multiplex PCR reads; one entry per CDR3 protein. The repertoire holds over 150,000 distinct CDR3 sequences, about 96% seen once, with less than 0.15% in the top ten. This entry comes from a study of CD8 T cells in Susac syndrome. Whole-study context: Patients with Susac syndrome were therapy-naive, on corticosteroids, or on intravenous immunoglobulin alone at blood draw.

Study observations and caveats: It was acknowledged by the study that relatively few individuals were included in its TCR sequencing and HLA analysis.

Germline loops: CDR1 SNHLY, CDR2 FYNNEI. The CDR3 has 14 residues. V lost 4 bases and J lost 0; bases outside the gene matches: 2. This clonotype was sampled from a human donor with Susac syndrome. The material sequenced was CD4+ T cells from PBMCs. The V and J genes are TRBV2 and TRBJ2-5; 7 nucleotides align to TRBD1. The CDR3 protein is CASSVDRDQETQYF. CDR3 bases: TGTGCCAGCAGTGTAGACAGGGACCAAGAGACCCAGTACTTC.